The 18 T cell receptor beta chains listed next were all sequenced from one sample in a study of memory CD4+ T cells and cytomegalovirus serostatus. Single viable CD3+CD4+CD8-CD45RO+ cells were sorted as the memory CD4+ T cells. Some clones are missing from TCRdb's copy, which holds only in-frame ones; the method was immunoSEQ multiplex PCR. The sample lists 48,000 or so clones, 78% occurring once. What was sequenced was memory CD4+ T cells from blood. All receptors come from an adult in good health and CMV-seronegative.

This clone is termed medium-sized. The chain combines TRBV9 with TRBJ1-6; no reliable D call. The CDR3 has 14 residues. Trimming stripped 3 bases from V and 7 bases from J, with 11 bases between. Germline V gives CDR1 SGDLS, CDR2 YYNGEE. CDR3 loop: CASSADLGNSPLHF. The DNA for the CDR3 is TGTGCCAGCAGCGCCGATCTAGGGAATTCACCCCTCCACTTT.

The chain is built from TRBV30 and TRBJ2-5; D uncertain. Germline V lookup: CDR1 GTSNPN, CDR2 SVGIG (reference sequence). V was pared by 4 bases and J by 4 bases, with 13 bases between. This CDR3 has 13 residues. CDR3 bases: TGTGCCTGGAAGATGACTTTAGTAGAGACCCAGTACTTC. Its protein is CAWKMTLVETQYF.

The genes are TRBV11-2 and TRBJ2-6; 7 bases are shared with TRBD1. In germline, CDR1 is SGHAT, CDR2 FQNNGV. V lost 3 bases to trimming and J lost 4 bases; unmatched junction nucleotides: 9. The CDR3 spans 17 residues. This CDR3 reads CASSFRQGGVGANVLTF. The CDR3 region has the DNA TGTGCCAGCAGCTTCCGACAGGGTGGAGTAGGGGCCAACGTCCTGACTTTC.

This clone was seen just once. The chain carries TRBV27 and TRBJ2-6; D could derive from TRBD1 or TRBD2 (5 bases each). Germline V gives CDR1 MNHEY, CDR2 SMNVEV (reference sequence). V lost 8 bases and J lost 2, with 10 bases in between. The CDR3 consists of 14 residues. Here the CDR3 DNA reads TGTGCCAGCGGAAGGGACGCTGGGGCCAACGTCCTGACTTTC. It encodes CASGRDAGANVLTF.

This chain connects TRBV2 to TRBJ1-2; TRBD1 matches 7 bases. This CDR3 is built from 14 residues. The V gene's germline CDR1 is SNHLY and CDR2 FYNNEI. V lost 3 bases to trimming and J lost 4 bases; unmatched junction nucleotides: 5. This CDR3 is CASSDRGQIYGYTF. For the CDR3, the DNA is TGTGCCAGCAGTGACAGGGGACAGATCTATGGCTACACCTTC.

CDR3 residues: CASSLTSGGGTDTQYF. The CDR3 DNA sequence: TGTGCCAGCAGCTTGACTAGCGGGGGGGGCACAGATACGCAGTATTTT. The V call is TRBV5-4, the J call TRBJ2-3, with 13 bases matching TRBD2. Trimming at V came to 1 base and at J to 1 base, leaving 0 bases not matched to a gene. Germline lookup yields CDR1 SGHNT and CDR2 YYREEE (reference sequence). This CDR3 contains 16 residues.

The chain links TRBV15 to TRBJ2-7; 10 bases are shared with TRBD1. The germline CDR1 and CDR2 sequences are LNHNV and YYDKDF (reference sequence). This CDR3 comprises 15 residues. V lost 4 bases to trimming and J lost 6 bases; unmatched junction nucleotides: 9. The CDR3 nucleotides are TGTGCCACCAGCATAGCGTGGGACAGGGGCTCCGAGCAGTACTTC. It is translated as CATSIAWDRGSEQYF.

This chain uses TRBV11-2 with TRBJ1-6; D gene ambiguous. CDR3 length: 13 residues. The germline V gene has CDR1 SGHAT and CDR2 FQNNGV. V was shortened by 5 bases and J by 8 bases, with 10 bases between the two germline ends. CDR3 residues: CASSLYEDSPLHF. CDR3 bases: TGTGCCAGCAGCCTTTACGAGGATTCACCCCTCCACTTT. Full variable domain (rest looked up from reference TRBV11-2 and TRBJ1-6): EAGVAQSPRYKIIEKRQSVAFWCNPISGHATLYWYQQILGQGPKLLIQFQNNGVVDDSQLPKDRFSAERLKGVDSTLKIQPAKLEDSAVYLCASSLYEDSPLHFGNGTRLTVT.

The chain links TRBV5-1 to TRBJ2-2; no clear D gene. V dropped 0 bases and J dropped 9 bases, with 15 bases sitting between them. CDR1 SGHRS and CDR2 YFSETQ come from the germline V gene. The CDR3 loop spans 15 amino acids. The CDR3 nucleotides read TGCGCCAGCAGCTTGGCCAAGGCAGGCGAGCGGGAGCTGTTTTTT. Its protein product is CASSLAKAGERELFF.

By frequency in the sample, this clone is medium-sized. The CDR3 sequence is CASKPTHGQGASPLHF. CDR3 coding DNA: TGTGCCAGCAAGCCGACCCATGGACAGGGGGCTTCACCCCTCCACTTT. This chain connects TRBV2 to TRBJ1-6, with 11 bases matching TRBD1. The ends lost 7 bases at V and 9 bases at J; junction bases unmatched: 11. The CDR3 is made up of 16 amino acids. Germline-derived CDR1 and CDR2 are SNHLY and FYNNEI.

V usage is TRBV6-5 and J usage is TRBJ2-1, with unresolved D. Trimming shortened V by 7 bases and J by 8 bases, and 9 bases separated the two germline ends. The CDR3 loop spans 11 amino acids. Germline CDR1 MNHEY, CDR2 SVGAGI. The CDR3 DNA sequence: TGTGCCAGCACCCAAGGCGATGAGCAGTTCTTC. It codes for CASTQGDEQFF.

The genes are TRBV18 and TRBJ1-5; 7 bases match TRBD1. Germline V gene sequence: CDR1 KGHSH, CDR2 LQKENI. The CDR3 length is 14 residues. Trimming cost V 2 bases and J 3 bases; bases outside gene matches: 1. CDR3 in amino acids: CASSPGTVNQPQHF. In DNA, the CDR3 is TGTGCCAGCTCACCAGGGACAGTCAATCAGCCCCAGCATTTT.

The chain combines TRBV10-3 with TRBJ2-1; 14 bases match TRBD2. This CDR3 has 17 residues. V trimming: 10 bases; J trimming: 1 base; junction bases outside the gene matches: 9. Germline lookup yields CDR1 ENHRY and CDR2 SYGVKD. In DNA form, the CDR3 reads TGTGCCACTGAAGCCGGGACTAGCGGGGGATCCTACAATGAGCAGTTCTTC. Translated, it gives CATEAGTSGGSYNEQFF.

The CDR3 loop reads CSVGRPTSGVEYEQYF. DNA of the CDR3: TGCAGCGTTGGGCGTCCGACTAGCGGGGTAGAATACGAGCAGTACTTC. This chain links TRBV29-1 with TRBJ2-7; 11 nucleotides match TRBD2. Germline assignment: CDR1 SQVTM and CDR2 ANQGSEA. V lost 4 bases and J lost 4; bases outside the gene matches: 12. The CDR3 consists of 16 residues.

The chain uses TRBV7-8 and TRBJ1-1, with TRBD1 as a possible D gene (6 bases). This CDR3 region has 14 residues. V shed 8 bases and J shed 2 bases, with 15 bases lying between them. In germline, CDR1 is SGHVS, CDR2 FQNEAQ. CDR3 sequence reads: CASGTQGLNTEAFF. As DNA, the CDR3 is TGTGCCAGCGGGACACAGGGCCTCAACACTGAAGCTTTCTTT. The full variable domain, rest sourced from reference TRBV7-8 and TRBJ1-1, is GAGVSQSPRYKVAKRGQDVALRCDPISGHVSLFWYQQALGQGPEFLTYFQNEAQLDKSGLPSDRFFAERPEGSVSTLKIQRTQQEDSAVYLCASGTQGLNTEAFFGQGTRLTVV.

This chain connects TRBV19 to TRBJ2-1, with 9 bases that match TRBD2. V was pared by 9 bases and J by 8 bases, with 17 bases of the junction left unmatched. This CDR3 region has 16 residues. Germline V gene sequence: CDR1 LNHDA, CDR2 SQIVND (reference sequence). CDR3 loop: CASRAPGSGGRDEQFF. The CDR3, as DNA: TGTGCCAGCAGAGCCCCGGGGAGCGGGGGGAGAGATGAGCAGTTCTTC.

The chain combines TRBV27 with TRBJ2-5, with TRBD2 identical over 9 bases. Germline-derived CDR1 and CDR2 are MNHEY and SMNVEV (reference sequence). V shed 4 bases, J shed 3 bases, and the junction held 18 bases outside the gene matches. CDR3 length: 19 residues. The CDR3 spells CASSSLIPYRREGKETQYF. CDR3 nucleotide sequence: TGTGCCAGCAGTTCCCTAATCCCATATCGGCGGGAGGGGAAAGAGACCCAGTACTTC.

The chain links TRBV7-6 to TRBJ1-1, with D uncertain. The V end lost 1 base, the J end lost 1 base, and 13 bases lay between the germline ends. The CDR3 has 16 residues. Germline V CDR1 and CDR2: SGHVS, FNYEAQ. The CDR3 region has the DNA TGTGCCAGCAGCTTAGTGGCGGCAGTGCGGAACACTGAAGCTTTCTTT. Protein product: CASSLVAAVRNTEAFF.